This T cell receptor (beta chain) was documented in a study of blood T cell repertoires in COVID-19. Study at large: The United States, Italy and Spain supplied acute and convalescent COVID-19 samples. In each case, the material was cDNA or gDNA derived from T cells, B-cell-depleted T cells, or PBMCs.

The germline gives CDR1 ENHRY, CDR2 SYGVKD. Trimming left V 10 bases short and J 0 bases short, with 12 bases between. This CDR3 spans 13 amino acids. Original processing methods: Researchers report that nucleated cell counts were estimated from reference gene primer amplification. Using immunoSEQ multiplex PCR, the repertoire was profiled, and TCRdb retains in-frame clones only, with some absent. V and J calls plus clone size are reproduced from that table; the DNA served to infer D and trimming. Among about 100,000 clones listed, around four fifths were seen once. The sequencing sample was made of peripheral blood. This receptor was obtained from a man between 65 and 85 years old with active or convalescent COVID-19. The chain combines TRBV10-3 with TRBJ1-1; maybe TRBD1 (6 bases). The CDR3 nucleotides are TGTGCCACGGGAGGACAGATGAACACTGAAGCTTTCTTT. Protein sequence: CATGGQMNTEAFF.